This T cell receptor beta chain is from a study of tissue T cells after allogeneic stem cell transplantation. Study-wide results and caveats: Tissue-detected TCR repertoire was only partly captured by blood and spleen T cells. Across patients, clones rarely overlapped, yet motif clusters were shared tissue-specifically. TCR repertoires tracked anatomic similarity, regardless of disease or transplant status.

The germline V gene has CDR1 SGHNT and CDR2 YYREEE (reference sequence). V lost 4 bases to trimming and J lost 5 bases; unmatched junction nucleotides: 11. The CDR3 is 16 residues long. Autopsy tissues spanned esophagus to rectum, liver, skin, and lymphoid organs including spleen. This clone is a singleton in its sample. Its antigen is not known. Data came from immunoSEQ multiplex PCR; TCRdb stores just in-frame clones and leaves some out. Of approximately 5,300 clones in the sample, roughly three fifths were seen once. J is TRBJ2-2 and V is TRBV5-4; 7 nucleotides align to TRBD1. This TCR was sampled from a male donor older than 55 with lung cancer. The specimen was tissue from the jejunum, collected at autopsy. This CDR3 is CASSLQAGGRTGELFF. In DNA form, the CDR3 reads TGTGCCAGCAGCCTTCAGGCAGGGGGTCGAACCGGGGAGCTGTTTTTT.